This TCR beta chain was recovered during a study of CD8+ T cells in alopecia areata. Looking at the study overall: In an open-label trial, patients got 5 to 10 mg tofacitinib twice daily. Tofacitinib therapy took 6 to 18 months; 6 months off drug came after. Study-level results: A great number of expanded lesional clones endured in scalp and blood during tofacitinib.

Once RNA had been extracted, it was reverse transcribed into cDNA to act as the sequencing template. Profiled with immunoSEQ multiplex PCR; TCRdb holds only in-frame clones, not every one. The sample holds around 170,000 clones, approximately 50% seen once. Treatment specified: oral pan-JAK inhibitor, 5-10 mg twice daily. The CDR3 runs 14 residues. Germline CDR1 MNHEY, CDR2 SMNVEV (reference sequence). This clone was observed a handful of times. Its antigen is not known. The chain combines TRBV27 with TRBJ2-5; the match to TRBD1 covers 8 bases. The end of the DNA fits TRBJ2-7 better, so the J call may be wrong. The sample in question was CD8+ T cells sorted from blood, obtained at roughly week 53, from a patient treated with tofacitinib. The sequence derives from a human donor with alopecia areata. The CDR3 nucleotides read TGTGCCAGCAGTGGACAGGGTGGGACCTACGAGCAGTACTTC. This codes for CASSGQGGTYEQYF.